The clone carrying this T cell receptor (beta chain) was observed a single time. Its antigen is as yet unknown. The PCR ran on 60 Vbeta and 13 Jbeta primers. Assay used: immunoSEQ multiplex PCR; TCRdb lists only in-frame clones, some missing. The sample records under 200,000 clones, 80% being singletons. Nominal health characterized the donors when sampled, though unrecorded immune exposures were likely. CDR3 length: 14 amino acids. Trimming pared 7 bases from V and 2 bases from J, leaving 15 bases between. The germline gives CDR1 MNHNS, CDR2 SASEGT. The data originate from a study of cytomegalovirus exposure and HLA in healthy donors. Study-wide context: In an early release, HLA-typed donors contributed 75 million to 85 million unique TCR sequences.

Study outcomes and limitations: Earlier results showed most TCR beta V segments being productive about 87% or about 30% of the time.

The V and J genes are TRBV6-1 and TRBJ2-7; D is ambiguous. The sample comprised PBMCs. The sequence was obtained from a male donor in good health and CMV-seropositive. CDR3 region: CASKGEHLTYEQYF. The CDR3 nucleotides are TGTGCCAGCAAAGGAGAACACCTGACCTACGAGCAGTACTTC.